Here is one TCR beta chain with its context. Method: immunoSEQ multiplex PCR; TCRdb's copy keeps in-frame clones and lacks some. The table lists about 120,000 clones, 85% to 90% of them singletons. This sample is part of a study of blood T cell repertoires in COVID-19. Whole-study context: Samples taken during acute and convalescent COVID-19 were collected in the United States, Italy and Spain.

J gave up 5 bases and V 4 bases, and 14 bases lay outside the gene matches. The CDR3 covers 16 residues. CDR1 is SGHRS, CDR2 YFSETQ, per germline. This TCR was sampled from a man between 70 and 80 years old with active or convalescent COVID-19. The material sequenced was peripheral blood. The gene calls are TRBV5-1 and TRBJ1-2; 7 bases are a match to TRBD1. The CDR3 DNA follows: TGCGCCAGCAGCGTCACTCGTACAGGGGCTGAGTATGGCTACACCTTC. Amino acids: CASSVTRTGAEYGYTF. Based on the CDR3 plus reference TRBV5-1 and TRBJ1-2, the full variable domain is KAGVTQTPRYLIKTRGQQVTLSCSPISGHRSVSWYQQTPGQGLQFLFEYFSETQRNKGNFPGRFSGRQFSNSRSEMNVSTLELGDSALYLCASSVTRTGAEYGYTFGSGTRLTVV.